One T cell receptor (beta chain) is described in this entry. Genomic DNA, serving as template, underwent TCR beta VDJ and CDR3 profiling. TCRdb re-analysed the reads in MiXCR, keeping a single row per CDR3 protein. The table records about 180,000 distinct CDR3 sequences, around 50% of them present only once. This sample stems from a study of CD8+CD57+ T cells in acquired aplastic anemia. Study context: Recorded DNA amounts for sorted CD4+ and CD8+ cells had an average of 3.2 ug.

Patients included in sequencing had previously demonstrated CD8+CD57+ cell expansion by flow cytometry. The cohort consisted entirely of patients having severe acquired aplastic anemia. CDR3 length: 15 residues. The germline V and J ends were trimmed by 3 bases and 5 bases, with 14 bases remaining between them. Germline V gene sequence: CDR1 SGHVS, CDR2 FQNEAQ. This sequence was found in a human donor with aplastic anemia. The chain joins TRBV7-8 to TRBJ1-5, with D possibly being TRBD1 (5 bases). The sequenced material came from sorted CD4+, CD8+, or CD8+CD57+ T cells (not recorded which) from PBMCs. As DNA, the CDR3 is TGTGCCAGCAGCTTGTCAGGGAGAGGGGATCAGCCCCAGCATTTT. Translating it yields CASSLSGRGDQPQHF. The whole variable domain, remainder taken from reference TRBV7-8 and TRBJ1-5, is GAGVSQSPRYKVAKRGQDVALRCDPISGHVSLFWYQQALGQGPEFLTYFQNEAQLDKSGLPSDRFFAERPEGSVSTLKIQRTQQEDSAVYLCASSLSGRGDQPQHFGDGTRLSIL.